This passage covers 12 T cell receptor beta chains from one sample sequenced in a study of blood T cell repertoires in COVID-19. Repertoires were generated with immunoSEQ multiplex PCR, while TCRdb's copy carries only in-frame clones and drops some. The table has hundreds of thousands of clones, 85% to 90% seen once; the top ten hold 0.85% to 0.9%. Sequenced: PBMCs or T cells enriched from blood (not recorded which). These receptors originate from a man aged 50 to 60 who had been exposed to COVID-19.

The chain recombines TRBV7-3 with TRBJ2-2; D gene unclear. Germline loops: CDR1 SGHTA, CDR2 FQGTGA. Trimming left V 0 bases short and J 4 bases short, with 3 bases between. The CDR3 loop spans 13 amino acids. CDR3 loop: CASSLTLTGELFF. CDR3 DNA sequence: TGTGCCAGCAGCTTAACTCTCACCGGGGAGCTGTTTTTT.

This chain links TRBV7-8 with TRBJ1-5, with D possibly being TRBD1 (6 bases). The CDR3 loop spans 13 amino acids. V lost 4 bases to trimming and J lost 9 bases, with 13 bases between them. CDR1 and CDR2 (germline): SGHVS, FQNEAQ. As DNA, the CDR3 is TGTGCCAGCAGCTGGGGACAACGGAGGCCCCAGCATTTT. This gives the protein CASSWGQRRPQHF.

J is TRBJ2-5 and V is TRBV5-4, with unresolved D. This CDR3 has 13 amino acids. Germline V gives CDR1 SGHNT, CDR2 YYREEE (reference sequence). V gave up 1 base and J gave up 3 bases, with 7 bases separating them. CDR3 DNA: TGTGCCAGCAGCTTGTCGCAGGAAGAGACCCAGTACTTC. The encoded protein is CASSLSQEETQYF.

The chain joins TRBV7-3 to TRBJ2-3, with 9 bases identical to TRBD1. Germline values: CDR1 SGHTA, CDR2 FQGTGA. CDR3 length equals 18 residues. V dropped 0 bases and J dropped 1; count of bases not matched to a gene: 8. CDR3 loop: CASSLTFLGQGRTDTQYF. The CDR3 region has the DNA TGTGCCAGCAGCTTAACGTTCCTGGGACAGGGCCGCACAGATACGCAGTATTTT. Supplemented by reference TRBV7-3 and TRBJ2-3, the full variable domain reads GAGVSQTPSNKVTEKGKYVELRCDPISGHTALYWYRQSLGQGPEFLIYFQGTGAADDSGLPNDRFFAVRPEGSVSTLKIQRTERGDSAVYLCASSLTFLGQGRTDTQYFGPGTRLTVL.

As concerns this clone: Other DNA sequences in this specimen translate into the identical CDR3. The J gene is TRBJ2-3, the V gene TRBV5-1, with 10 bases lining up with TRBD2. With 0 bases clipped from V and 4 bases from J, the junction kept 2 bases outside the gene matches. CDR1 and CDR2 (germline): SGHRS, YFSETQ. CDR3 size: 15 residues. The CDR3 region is CASSLGLAGADTQYF. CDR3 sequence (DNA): TGCGCCAGCAGCTTGGGTCTAGCGGGAGCAGATACGCAGTATTTT.

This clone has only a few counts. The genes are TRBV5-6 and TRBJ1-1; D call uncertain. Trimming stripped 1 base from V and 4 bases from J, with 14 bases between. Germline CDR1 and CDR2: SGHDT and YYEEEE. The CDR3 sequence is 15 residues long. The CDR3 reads CASSLMEWFRTEAFF. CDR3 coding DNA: TGTGCCAGCAGCTTGATGGAGTGGTTTCGCACTGAAGCTTTCTTT.

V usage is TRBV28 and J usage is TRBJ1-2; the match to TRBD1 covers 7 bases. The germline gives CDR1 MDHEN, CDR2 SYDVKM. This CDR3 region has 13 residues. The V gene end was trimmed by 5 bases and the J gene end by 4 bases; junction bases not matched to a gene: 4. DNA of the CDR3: TGTGCCAGCAGTACGACAGGGACCTATGGCTACACCTTC. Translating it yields CASSTTGTYGYTF.

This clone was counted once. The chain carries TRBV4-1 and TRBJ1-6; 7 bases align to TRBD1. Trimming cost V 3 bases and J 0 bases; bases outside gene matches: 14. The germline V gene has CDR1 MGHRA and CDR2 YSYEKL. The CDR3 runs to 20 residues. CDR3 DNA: TGCGCCAGCAGCCACCGAGCCCTCCGACAGGGAAGCTCCTATAATTCACCCCTCCACTTT. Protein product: CASSHRALRQGSSYNSPLHF.

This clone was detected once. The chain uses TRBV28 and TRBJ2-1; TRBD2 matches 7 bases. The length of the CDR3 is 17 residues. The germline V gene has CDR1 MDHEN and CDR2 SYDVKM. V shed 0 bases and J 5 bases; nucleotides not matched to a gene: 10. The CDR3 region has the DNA TGTGCCAGCAGTTTATGGGGGAGACTAGCAACACACAATGAGCAGTTCTTC. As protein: CASSLWGRLATHNEQFF.

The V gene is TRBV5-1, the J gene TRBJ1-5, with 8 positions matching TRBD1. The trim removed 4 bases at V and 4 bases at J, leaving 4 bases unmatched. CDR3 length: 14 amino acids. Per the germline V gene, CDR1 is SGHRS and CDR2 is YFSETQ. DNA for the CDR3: TGCGCCAGCAGCCCAGACAGGGGTAATCAGCCCCAGCATTTT. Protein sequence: CASSPDRGNQPQHF. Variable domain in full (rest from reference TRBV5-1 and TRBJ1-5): KAGVTQTPRYLIKTRGQQVTLSCSPISGHRSVSWYQQTPGQGLQFLFEYFSETQRNKGNFPGRFSGRQFSNSRSEMNVSTLELGDSALYLCASSPDRGNQPQHFGDGTRLSIL.

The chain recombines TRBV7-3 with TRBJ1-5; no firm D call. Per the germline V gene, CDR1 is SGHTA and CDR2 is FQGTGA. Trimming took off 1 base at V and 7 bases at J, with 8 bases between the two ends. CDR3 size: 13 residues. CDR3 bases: TGTGCCAGCAGCTTAAATCGGGGACAGCCCCAGCATTTT. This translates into CASSLNRGQPQHF. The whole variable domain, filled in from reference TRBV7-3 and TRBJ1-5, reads GAGVSQTPSNKVTEKGKYVELRCDPISGHTALYWYRQSLGQGPEFLIYFQGTGAADDSGLPNDRFFAVRPEGSVSTLKIQRTERGDSAVYLCASSLNRGQPQHFGDGTRLSIL.

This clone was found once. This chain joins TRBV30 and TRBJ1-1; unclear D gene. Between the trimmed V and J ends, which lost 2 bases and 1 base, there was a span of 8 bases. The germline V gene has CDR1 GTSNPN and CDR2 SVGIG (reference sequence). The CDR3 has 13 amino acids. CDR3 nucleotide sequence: TGTGCCTGGAGTCCTACAGAGAACACTGAAGCTTTCTTT. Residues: CAWSPTENTEAFF.